This T cell receptor beta chain appears in the sequencing data of a study of OX40 agonist ivuxolimab in advanced cancers. As for the study in general: The treatment was a fully human IgG2 OX40 agonist, ivuxolimab. Partial responses were achieved by three patients, one with hepatocellular carcinoma and two with cutaneous melanoma.

In regard to this clone: Its target is unknown.

Overall study results and limits: Normalized T-cell clonal expansion was also low in some nonresponders.

Profiled with immunoSEQ multiplex PCR; TCRdb holds only in-frame clones, not every one. The sample contains 60,000 or so clones, about 86% of which appear only once. Germline assignment: CDR1 LGHNA and CDR2 YSLEER. The CDR3 runs to 14 residues. Trimming stripped 4 bases from V and 9 bases from J, with 13 bases between. The rearrangement joins TRBV4-3 to TRBJ1-6; D gene unclear. The source of this sequence is an adult with an advanced solid tumor such as melanoma, head and neck, liver or kidney cancer. The sample was CD4+ or CD8+ T cells sorted from blood, taken in a trial of the OX40 agonist ivuxolimab. The CDR3: CASSPGQEGSPLHF. CDR3 nucleotides: TGCGCCAGCAGCCCCGGGCAGGAGGGTTCACCCCTCCACTTT.